The sequence of this TCR beta chain was determined in a study of T cell repertoires in cytomegalovirus infection. TCRdb passed the reads through MiXCR, listing each CDR3 protein once. The sample shows hundreds of thousands of distinct CDR3 sequences, about two fifths of them seen only once. CDR3 size: 13 residues. V lost 0 bases and J lost 7, with 5 bases in between. Per the germline V gene, CDR1 is SGHRS and CDR2 is YFSETQ. Only one count was recorded for this clonotype. Antigen specificity is unknown. This TCR came from a human donor in good health (CMV status not recorded). Some clones in this sample may be carry-over from other donors' samples. The specimen comprised cultured PBMCs, sampled from culture after CMV antigen stimulation. This rearrangement joins TRBV5-1 to TRBJ1-6; D ambiguous. CDR3 in amino acids: CASSLETNSPLHF. DNA of the CDR3: TGCGCCAGCAGCTTGGAAACAAATTCACCCCTCCACTTT.